This T cell receptor beta chain emerged from a study of T-cell memory formation after mild COVID-19. Using its own MiXCR run on the 5' RACE reads, TCRdb lists one record per CDR3 protein. The sample holds about 300,000 distinct CDR3 sequences; roughly 19% are singletons and the top ten take roughly 21%. This clonotype has at least ten counts. The CDR3 totals 16 residues. CDR1 and CDR2 from the germline V gene are SGHDT and YYEEEE. Trimming cost V 4 bases and J 0 bases, with 13 bases left between them. Sequencing was carried out using PBMCs or a T cell subset sorted from them (not recorded which). The receptor was derived from a man aged 18-30 years who had mild COVID-19 (a few samples of this study predate the infection). Cell type and time point are not known. This rearrangement joins TRBV5-6 to TRBJ2-2; D is possibly TRBD1 (5 bases). This CDR3 is CASSLTEPANTGELFF. The CDR3 nucleotides read TGTGCCAGCAGCCTGACAGAGCCCGCGAACACCGGGGAGCTGTTTTTT.